This record looks at one T cell receptor beta chain sequence and its context. It lacks a known antigen. Base quality data are lacking; no much larger clone is found one base away. Libraries were made using the immunoSEQ multiplex PCR assay. The study's processing was this. A statistical classification framework was built for diagnosing cytomegalovirus status from the catalog of TCR beta chain sequences. TCRdb took over this immuneACCESS table, retaining in-frame rearrangements with V and J assigned. Such tables are incomplete; in checked studies, under half of the missing clones stem from an unresolved V gene, and the remainder is unexplained. That table is the source of V, J and clone size, and D and trimming were worked out from the DNA. A total of around 300,000 clones appear in this sample, nearly 90% of them only once. Of the sample, approximately 0.9% is held by the ten largest clones. Donors formed part of the validation cohort, which comprised about 130 subjects and was distinct from the first cohort of roughly 600 subjects.

This specimen belongs to a study of cytomegalovirus exposure and HLA in healthy donors listed by TCRdb under 2017. Regarding the complete study: A later analysis indicated that the roughly 120 validation repertoires were generated on the platform also employed for the 666 repertoires of the first cohort. The study was designed to test whether signatures of past pathogen exposure could be identified by cataloging public T cell receptors. Besides the first cohort of around 700 subjects, a separate validation cohort made up of around 120 different subjects was used. High-throughput TCR immunosequencing, statistical association of individual TCRs with disease status, and machine learning were combined to predict cytomegalovirus infection status. On the study overall, not on this receptor specifically: The authors suggested that the approach could potentially be generalized to other disease states and immunological phenotypes. All 120 or so repertoires were used to score co-occurrence in the validation cohort in a later analysis, because that analysis had no HLA typing for the cohort. The study listed 170 or so TCR beta chains as associated with cytomegalovirus. While some public TCRs were present in many individuals, most TCR sequences turned up only very rarely across donors. Of the cluster scores, 85% to 95% were above 0 in a later analysis, which found that TCRs clustered in the first cohort also tended to co-occur in the 95 to 150 validation repertoires. The classifier was reported to diagnose cytomegalovirus status with high specificity and sensitivity in both the original cohort and the validation cohort. In vitro tests confirmed that a few of the cytomegalovirus-associated TCR beta chains recognize cytomegalovirus antigens.

The receptor was derived from a man aged 30-40 years in good health and CMV-seronegative. The specimen was PBMCs.

The DNA sequence reads TGCGCCAGCCAAGGGGCGGACTATGGCTACACCTTC. Its translation reads: CASQGADYGYTF. The V gene is TRBV5-1 and the J gene is TRBJ1-2, and possibly TRBD1, on 5 matching bases. Including cysteine and phenylalanine, the CDR3 has 12 amino acids. The read is trimmed to its CDR3 DNA, 36 bases read in frame from base 1. Taken from the germline V gene, the CDR1 and CDR2 loops are SGHRS and YFSETQ. The germline ends are 10 bases apart after V is trimmed by 7 bases and J by 3 bases.